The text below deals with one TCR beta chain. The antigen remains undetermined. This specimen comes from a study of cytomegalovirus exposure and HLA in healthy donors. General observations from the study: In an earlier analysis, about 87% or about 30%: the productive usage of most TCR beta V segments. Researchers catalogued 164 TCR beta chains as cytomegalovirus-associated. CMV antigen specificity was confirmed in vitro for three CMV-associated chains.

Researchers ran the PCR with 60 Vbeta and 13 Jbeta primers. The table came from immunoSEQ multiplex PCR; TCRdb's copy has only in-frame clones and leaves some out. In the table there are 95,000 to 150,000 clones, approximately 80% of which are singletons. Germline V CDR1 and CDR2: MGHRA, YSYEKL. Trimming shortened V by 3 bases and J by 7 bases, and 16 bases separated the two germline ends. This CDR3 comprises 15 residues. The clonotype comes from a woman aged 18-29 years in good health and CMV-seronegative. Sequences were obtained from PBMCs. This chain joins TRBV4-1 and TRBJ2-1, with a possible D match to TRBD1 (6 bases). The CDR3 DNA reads TGCGCCAGCAGCCACCCCACCGACAGGCTGAATGAGCAGTTCTTC. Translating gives CASSHPTDRLNEQFF.